Reported below is one TCR beta chain. Its antigen is as yet unknown. CDR3 length equals 15 residues. The V gene end was trimmed by 7 bases and the J gene end by 5 bases; junction bases not matched to a gene: 8. Germline V lookup: CDR1 LNHDA, CDR2 SQIVND (reference sequence). Assay: immunoSEQ multiplex PCR; the TCRdb copy retains only in-frame clones and omits some. The repertoire consists of some 350,000 clones, with approximately 74% occurring once and the leading ten covering 10%. The sample belongs to a study of shared clonotypes between healthy human individuals. On the study more broadly: Per-donor plates numbered three CD4 naive, three CD4 memory, two CD8 naive and one CD8 memory. General study results and limits: Clonotypes shared by all four donors outscored non-shared clonotypes in generation probability.

The chain links TRBV19 to TRBJ1-1; 12 bases agree with TRBD1. Source material: memory CD4+ T cells sorted from blood. The subset is: CD45RA-negative fraction. This sequence was found in a man aged 25 to 40 in good health. The CDR3 region is CASTRDRGQWTEAFF. CDR3 in DNA: TGTGCCAGTACACGGGACAGGGGGCAATGGACTGAAGCTTTCTTT.